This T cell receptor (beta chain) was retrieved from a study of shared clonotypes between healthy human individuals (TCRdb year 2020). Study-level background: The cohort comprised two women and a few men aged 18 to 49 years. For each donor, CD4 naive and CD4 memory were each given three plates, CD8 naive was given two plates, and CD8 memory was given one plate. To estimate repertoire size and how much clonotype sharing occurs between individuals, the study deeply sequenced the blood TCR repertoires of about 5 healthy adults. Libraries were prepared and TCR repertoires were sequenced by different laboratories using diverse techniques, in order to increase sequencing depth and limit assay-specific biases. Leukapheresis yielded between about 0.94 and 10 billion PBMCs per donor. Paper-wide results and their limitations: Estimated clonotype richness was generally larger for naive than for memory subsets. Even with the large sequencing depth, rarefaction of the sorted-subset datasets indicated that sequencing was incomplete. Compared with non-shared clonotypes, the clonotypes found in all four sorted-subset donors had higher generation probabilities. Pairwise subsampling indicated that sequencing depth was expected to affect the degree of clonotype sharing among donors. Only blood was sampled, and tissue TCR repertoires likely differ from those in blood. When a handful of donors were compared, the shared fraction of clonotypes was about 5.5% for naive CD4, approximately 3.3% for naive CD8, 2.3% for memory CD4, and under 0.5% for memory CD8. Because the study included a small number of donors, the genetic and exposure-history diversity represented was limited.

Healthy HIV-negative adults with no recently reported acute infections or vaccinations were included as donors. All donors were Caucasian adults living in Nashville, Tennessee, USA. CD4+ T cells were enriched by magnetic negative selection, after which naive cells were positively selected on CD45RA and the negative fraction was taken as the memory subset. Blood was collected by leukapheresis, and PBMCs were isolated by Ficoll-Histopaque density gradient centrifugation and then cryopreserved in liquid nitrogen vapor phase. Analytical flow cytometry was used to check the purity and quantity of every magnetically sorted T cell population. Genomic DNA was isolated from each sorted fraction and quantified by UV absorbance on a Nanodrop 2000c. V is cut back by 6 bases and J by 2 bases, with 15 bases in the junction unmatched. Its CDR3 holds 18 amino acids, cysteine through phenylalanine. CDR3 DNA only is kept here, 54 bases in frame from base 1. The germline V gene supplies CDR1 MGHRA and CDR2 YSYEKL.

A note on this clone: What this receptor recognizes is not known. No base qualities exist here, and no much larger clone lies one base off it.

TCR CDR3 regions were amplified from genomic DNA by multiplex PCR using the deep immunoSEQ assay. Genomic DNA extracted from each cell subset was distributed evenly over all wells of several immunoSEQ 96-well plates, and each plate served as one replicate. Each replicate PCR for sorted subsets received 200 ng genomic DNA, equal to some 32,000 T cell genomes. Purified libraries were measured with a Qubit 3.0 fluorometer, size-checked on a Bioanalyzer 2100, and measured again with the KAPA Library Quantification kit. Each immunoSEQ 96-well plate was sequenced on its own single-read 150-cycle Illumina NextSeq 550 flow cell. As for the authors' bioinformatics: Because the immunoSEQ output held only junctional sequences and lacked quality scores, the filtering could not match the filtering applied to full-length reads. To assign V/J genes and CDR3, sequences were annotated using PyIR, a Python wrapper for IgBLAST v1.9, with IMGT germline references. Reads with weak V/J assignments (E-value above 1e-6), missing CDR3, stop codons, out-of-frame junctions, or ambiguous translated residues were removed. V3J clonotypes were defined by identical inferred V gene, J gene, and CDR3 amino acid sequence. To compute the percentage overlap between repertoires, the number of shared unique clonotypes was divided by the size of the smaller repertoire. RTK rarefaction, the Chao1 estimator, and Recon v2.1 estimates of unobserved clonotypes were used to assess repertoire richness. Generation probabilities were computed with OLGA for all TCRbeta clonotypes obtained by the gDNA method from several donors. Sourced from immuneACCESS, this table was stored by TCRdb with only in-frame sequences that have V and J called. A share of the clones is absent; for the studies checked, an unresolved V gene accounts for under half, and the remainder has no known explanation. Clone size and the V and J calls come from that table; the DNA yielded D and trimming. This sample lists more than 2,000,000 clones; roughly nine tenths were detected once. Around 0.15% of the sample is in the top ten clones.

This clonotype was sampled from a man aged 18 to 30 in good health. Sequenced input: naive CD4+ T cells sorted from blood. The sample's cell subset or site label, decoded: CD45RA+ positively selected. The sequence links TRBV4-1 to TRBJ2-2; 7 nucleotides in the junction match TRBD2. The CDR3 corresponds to CASSRLWEGGRNTGELFF. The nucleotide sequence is TGCGCCAGCAGTCGCTTATGGGAAGGCGGGAGAAACACCGGGGAGCTGTTTTTT.